Presented here are 13 T cell receptor beta chains from one specimen sequenced in a study of graft-versus-host responses after intestinal transplantation. Produced via immunoSEQ multiplex PCR; TCRdb's table is partial and in-frame only. The sample lists under 100,000 clones; 94% were seen once. No antigen is known for these receptors. Sequenced material: unstimulated CD4+ T cells sorted from spleen or lymph node cells, taken before transplant. Receptors were obtained from a human donor who was the organ donor for an intestinal transplant.

The chain uses TRBV7-2 and TRBJ2-7, with TRBD1 matching 7 bases. Germline lookup yields CDR1 SGHTA and CDR2 FQGNSA. The junction had 10 bases not matched to a gene; V was cut back by 6 bases and J by 2 bases. This CDR3 is built from 15 residues. The CDR3 DNA follows: TGTGCCAGCAGTCGTAGGGGGCACGAGACCTACGAGCAGTACTTC. Protein sequence: CASSRRGHETYEQYF.

The rearrangement links TRBV13 to TRBJ1-3; 9 nucleotides align to TRBD1. Germline V gives CDR1 PRHDT, CDR2 FYEKMQ (reference sequence). V lost 5 bases and J lost 3; bases outside the gene matches: 8. This CDR3 region has 16 residues. CDR3 DNA sequence: TGTGCCAGCAGCCCAGGGACAGGGACTTATGGAAACACCATATATTTT. Amino acids: CASSPGTGTYGNTIYF.

V and J are TRBV5-1 and TRBJ1-1; 9 nucleotides line up with TRBD1. This CDR3 comprises 16 residues. The germline V gene encodes CDR1 SGHRS and CDR2 YFSETQ. With 4 bases clipped from V and 0 bases from J, the junction kept 7 bases outside the gene matches. The CDR3 region is CASSPGTGLMNTEAFF. CDR3 in DNA: TGCGCCAGCAGCCCTGGGACAGGGTTGATGAACACTGAAGCTTTCTTT.

J is TRBJ1-5 and V is TRBV19; 9 bases are shared with TRBD1. The V gene's germline CDR1 is LNHDA and CDR2 SQIVND (reference sequence). The CDR3 has 15 amino acids. J gave up 0 bases and V 9 bases, and 6 bases lay outside the gene matches. CDR3 protein: CASTGTGNSNQPQHF. Written as DNA, the CDR3 is TGTGCCAGCACCGGGACAGGGAATAGCAATCAGCCCCAGCATTTT. Complete variable domain (other parts from reference TRBV19 and TRBJ1-5): DGGITQSPKYLFRKEGQNVTLSCEQNLNHDAMYWYRQDPGQGLRLIYYSQIVNDFQKGDIAEGYSVSREKKESFPLTVTSAQKNPTAFYLCASTGTGNSNQPQHFGDGTRLSIL.

V usage is TRBV7-9 and J usage is TRBJ2-1, with D tentatively TRBD2 (6 bases). This CDR3 contains 12 residues. The V end was cut by 5 bases, the J end by 8 bases, with 10 bases between. The V gene's germline CDR1 is SEHNR and CDR2 FQNEAQ (reference sequence). The CDR3: CASSPTRDEQFF. The CDR3 DNA reads as TGTGCCAGCAGCCCGACTAGGGATGAGCAGTTCTTC.

J is TRBJ1-1 and V is TRBV19, with a weak D call TRBD1 (5 bases). V was shortened by 3 bases and J by 0 bases, with 14 bases between the two germline ends. Germline V gives CDR1 LNHDA, CDR2 SQIVND (reference sequence). The CDR3 consists of 16 residues. The CDR3 DNA reads TGTGCCAGTAGTATCAGGGCAGTTCTAATGAACACTGAAGCTTTCTTT. This gives the protein CASSIRAVLMNTEAFF.

V usage is TRBV27 and J usage is TRBJ2-7, with 7 bases that match TRBD1. The CDR3 covers 17 residues. CDR1 and CDR2 from the germline V gene are MNHEY and SMNVEV (reference sequence). V trimming: 6 bases; J trimming: 2 bases; junction bases outside the gene matches: 16. Here the CDR3 reads CASRTRIATGTAYEQYF. The CDR3 region has the DNA TGTGCCAGCAGGACCCGGATAGCGACAGGGACAGCCTACGAGCAGTACTTC.

The chain recombines TRBV9 with TRBJ2-3; 7 bases fit TRBD2. Trimming took 0 bases from V and 4 from J; bases not matched to a gene: 8. The CDR3 has 16 amino acids. CDR1 and CDR2 (germline): SGDLS, YYNGEE. The CDR3 coding sequence is TGTGCCAGCAGCGTAGAAGCGGGGACTTTGCCAGATACGCAGTATTTT. It codes for CASSVEAGTLPDTQYF.

The genes are TRBV6-5 and TRBJ2-7; D is unresolved. Germline V CDR1 and CDR2: MNHEY, SVGAGI. The CDR3 sequence is 11 residues long. V lost 4 bases, J lost 2 bases, and 3 bases lay in between. The DNA for the CDR3 is TGTGCCAGCAGTTGGACCTACGAGCAGTACTTC. Amino acids: CASSWTYEQYF.

This clone was observed once. The chain has TRBV7-8 and TRBJ2-7; D gene ambiguous. CDR3 length: 16 amino acids. V was pared by 3 bases and J by 1 base, with 16 bases between. Germline V gene data show CDR1 as SGHVS and CDR2 as FQNEAQ. Here the CDR3 reads CASSLSTASPSYEQYF. CDR3 DNA sequence: TGTGCCAGCAGCTTGTCGACCGCGTCCCCGTCCTACGAGCAGTACTTC.

This chain uses TRBV6-5 with TRBJ1-5; maybe TRBD1 (5 bases). Germline CDR1 reads MNHEY; CDR2 reads SVGAGI. The ends were cut back, 6 bases at V and 0 bases at J, with 12 bases in the middle. The CDR3 has 15 residues. In DNA, the CDR3 is TGTGCCAGCAGAAACGGGGGAAGTAGCAATCAGCCCCAGCATTTT. Its protein product is CASRNGGSSNQPQHF.

This clone was seen a single time. The rearrangement links TRBV19 to TRBJ1-5; D might be TRBD1 (6 bases). The V gene lost 7 bases and the J gene lost 1 base, with 23 bases spanning the gap. CDR3 size: 18 residues. Germline CDR1 and CDR2: LNHDA and SQIVND (reference sequence). The CDR3 reads CASIRTGGASWSNQPQHF. As DNA, the CDR3 is TGTGCCAGTATTAGGACGGGGGGCGCATCGTGGAGCAATCAGCCCCAGCATTTT. The variable domain in full, completed from reference TRBV19 and TRBJ1-5, reads DGGITQSPKYLFRKEGQNVTLSCEQNLNHDAMYWYRQDPGQGLRLIYYSQIVNDFQKGDIAEGYSVSREKKESFPLTVTSAQKNPTAFYLCASIRTGGASWSNQPQHFGDGTRLSIL.

The chain uses TRBV5-1 and TRBJ1-3; D gene ambiguous. With 4 bases removed from V and 0 bases from J, the gap between germline ends came to 11 bases. Germline CDR1 reads SGHRS; CDR2 reads YFSETQ. The CDR3 is 15 residues long. This chain's CDR3 is CASSPVRSSGNTIYF. As DNA, the CDR3 is TGCGCCAGCAGCCCCGTTCGAAGCTCTGGAAACACCATATATTTT.